This passage covers 18 T cell receptor beta chains from one sample sequenced in a study of T cells after posttransplantation cyclophosphamide. Sequencing used immunoSEQ multiplex PCR; TCRdb keeps in-frame clones, though not all of them. This set yields about 7,200 clones and no singletons; the top ten hold 6%. Treatment was busulfan-fludarabine conditioning, a marrow graft, and cyclophosphamide on days +3 and +4. Sequenced material: PBMCs, taken after allogeneic stem cell transplant with posttransplant cyclophosphamide. Receptors originate from a female patient aged 45-60 years who received an allogeneic stem cell transplant from an unrelated donor, was CMV-positive, and had acute GVHD only. The T cells may partly be graft donor cells.

By sample fraction, this clone is large. The chain uses TRBV9 and TRBJ2-3; D remains unclear. The CDR3 totals 12 residues. Germline-derived CDR1 and CDR2 are SGDLS and YYNGEE. V gave up 4 bases and J gave up 2 bases, with 5 bases separating them. The CDR3 DNA is TGTGCCAGCAGCCCCAACACAGATACGCAGTATTTT. Its protein is CASSPNTDTQYF.

This clone came up many times. The chain carries TRBV4-2 and TRBJ2-2; 8 positions agree with TRBD1. There are 15 residues in the CDR3. J lost 1 base, V lost 3 bases, and 1 base had no gene match. CDR1 LGHNA and CDR2 YNFKEQ come from the germline V gene. CDR3 protein: CASSQGTGNTGELFF. In nucleotides, the CDR3 is TGTGCCAGCAGCCAGGGGACAGGGAACACCGGGGAGCTGTTTTTT.

This clone was recorded at least ten times. The V call is TRBV28, the J call TRBJ2-7, with 9 bases identical to TRBD2. CDR1 MDHEN and CDR2 SYDVKM come from the germline V gene. Trimming at V came to 5 bases and at J to 0 bases, leaving 8 bases not matched to a gene. The CDR3 totals 16 residues. The CDR3 here is CASSPRGLASSYEQYF. CDR3 bases: TGTGCCAGCAGTCCCCGAGGACTAGCGTCCTCCTACGAGCAGTACTTC. The variable domain in full, with the rest retrieved from reference TRBV28 and TRBJ2-7, is DVKVTQSSRYLVKRTGEKVFLECVQDMDHENMFWYRQDPGLGLRLIYFSYDVKMKEKGDIPEGYSVSREKKERFSLILESASTNQTSMYLCASSPRGLASSYEQYFGPGTRLTVT.

This clone has more than one count but fewer than ten. An end of the junction differs from the germline gene, which may be a read error. This same CDR3 is encoded by further DNA sequences in the sample. The chain is built from TRBV9 and TRBJ2-7; 7 nucleotides line up with TRBD2. CDR1 and CDR2 (germline): SGDLS, YYNGEE. The CDR3 is 14 residues long. The CDR3 DNA sequence: TGCGCCAGCAGCCAAAGTCTAGCGGCCTACGAGCAGTACTTC. As protein: CASSQSLAAYEQYF.

This clone was counted many times. The gene calls are TRBV18 and TRBJ2-7; D remains unclear. Trimming pared 3 bases from V and 0 bases from J, leaving 6 bases between. CDR3 size: 13 residues. CDR1 KGHSH and CDR2 LQKENI come from the germline V gene. The chain's CDR3 is CASSPASSYEQYF. The CDR3 nucleotides are TGTGCCAGCTCACCTGCTAGCTCCTACGAGCAGTACTTC.

This clone has at least ten counts. The rearrangement links TRBV28 to TRBJ1-3; 8 nucleotides align to TRBD1. J was trimmed by 4 bases and V by 3 bases; bases with no gene match: 5. CDR1 and CDR2 from the germline V gene are MDHEN and SYDVKM. The CDR3 is 15 residues long. CDR3 nucleotide sequence: TGTGCCAGCAGTTTCCCCAGGGGGCGAGGAAACACCATATATTTT. Amino acid sequence: CASSFPRGRGNTIYF.

Ten or more counts support this clone. The J gene is TRBJ1-2, the V gene TRBV6-4; D not certain. Germline V gene lookup returns CDR1 MRHNA and CDR2 SNTAGT. The CDR3 has 13 residues. Trimming removed 11 bases at V and 4 bases at J, with 17 bases between. The CDR3: CAGRGGNLYGYTF. The CDR3 coding sequence is TGTGCCGGCCGTGGAGGGAACCTCTATGGCTACACCTTC.

The sample holds many counts of this clone. The chain has TRBV9 and TRBJ2-1, with 9 bases aligning to TRBD2. The CDR3 is 16 amino acids. Germline V lookup: CDR1 SGDLS, CDR2 YYNGEE. With 0 bases clipped from V and 4 bases from J, the junction kept 5 bases outside the gene matches. The DNA for the CDR3 is TGTGCCAGCAGCGTAGGGTCTAGCGGGGCTTACAATGAGCAGTTCTTC. It encodes CASSVGSSGAYNEQFF.

This clone was recorded at least ten times. The chain recombines TRBV4-3 with TRBJ1-2; 7 bases match TRBD1. V lost 1 base and J lost 7; bases outside the gene matches: 6. In germline, CDR1 is LGHNA, CDR2 YSLEER. The CDR3 extends over 14 amino acids. CDR3 coding DNA: TGCGCCAGCAGCCAAGTAGACAGGGTCGGTGGCTACACCTTC. This gives the protein CASSQVDRVGGYTF.

This clone is medium-sized (0.01 to 0.1%) in the sample. The chain recombines TRBV5-5 with TRBJ2-6, with 7 nucleotides matching TRBD1. The trim removed 3 bases at V and 0 bases at J, leaving 12 bases unmatched. Germline V lookup: CDR1 SGHKS, CDR2 YYEKEE (reference sequence). The CDR3 consists of 19 residues. The CDR3 is CASSSTGVLGTSGANVLTF. As DNA, the CDR3 is TGTGCCAGCAGCTCAACAGGGGTCCTTGGAACCTCTGGGGCCAACGTCCTGACTTTC.

In regard to this clone: At the DNA level, this CDR3 is encoded by other sequences in the same sample as well. The rearrangement joins TRBV9 to TRBJ2-7, with 12 bases aligning to TRBD2. Per germline, CDR1 SGDLS and CDR2 YYNGEE. V lost 3 bases and J lost 3; bases outside the gene matches: 4. The CDR3 has 15 residues. CDR3 coding DNA: TGTGCCAGCAGCGCAGAGACTAGCGGGAGCTACGAGCAGTACTTC. Protein product: CASSAETSGSYEQYF.

This clone was seen ten or more times. This CDR3 reads CASSTSGDSAPAYEQYF. CDR3 nucleotide sequence: TGTGCCAGCAGTACCTCCGGGGACTCCGCGCCCGCCTACGAGCAGTACTTC. The V gene is TRBV7-9, the J gene TRBJ2-7; possible D gene TRBD2, 6 bases. CDR3 length equals 17 residues. Trimming shortened V by 6 bases and J by 2 bases, and 23 bases separated the two germline ends. In germline, CDR1 is SEHNR, CDR2 FQNEAQ (reference sequence).

This clone has only a few counts. The CDR3 reads CASSPVETSGSFTGELFF. CDR3 nucleotides: TGTGCCAGCTCACCGGTAGAGACTAGCGGGAGTTTCACCGGGGAGCTGTTTTTT. V gene TRBV18 combines with J gene TRBJ2-2; 12 nucleotides line up with TRBD2. The CDR3 spans 18 residues. V lost 3 bases, J lost 4 bases, and 9 bases stayed unmatched. CDR1 and CDR2 from the germline V gene are KGHSH and LQKENI.

In its sample, this clone was seen many times. The V call is TRBV27, the J call TRBJ2-1; tentatively, D is TRBD2 (6 bases). The CDR3 spans 15 residues. Germline values: CDR1 MNHEY, CDR2 SMNVEV (reference sequence). The ends were cut back, 3 bases at V and 2 bases at J, with 11 bases in the middle. CDR3 in amino acids: CASSLEGNAYNEQFF. The CDR3 DNA is TGTGCCAGCAGTTTGGAGGGGAACGCCTACAATGAGCAGTTCTTC.

This clone is labeled medium-sized. The genes are TRBV10-3 and TRBJ2-7; D might be TRBD2 (5 bases). From germline, CDR1 is ENHRY and CDR2 SYGVKD. CDR3 length: 13 residues. V was shortened by 3 bases and J by 3 bases, with 9 bases between the two germline ends. CDR3 amino acids: CAISDPGSYEQYF. The CDR3 coding sequence is TGTGCCATCAGTGACCCGGGGAGCTACGAGCAGTACTTC.

This clone was observed many times. The chain employs TRBV2 and TRBJ1-2; 8 bases map to TRBD1. Trimming took 11 bases from V and 7 from J; bases not matched to a gene: 12. CDR1 and CDR2 (germline): SNHLY, FYNNEI. The CDR3 sequence is 13 residues long. CDR3 coding DNA: TGTGCCGGGGGGACAGGAGTTAAATTTGGCTACACCTTC. Its translation is CAGGTGVKFGYTF.

This clone occurred many times. The chain carries TRBV27 and TRBJ1-2; 12 nucleotides line up with TRBD1. Germline CDR1 MNHEY, CDR2 SMNVEV (reference sequence). Unmatched junction bases numbered 7, after V lost 6 bases and J lost 8 bases. There are 14 residues in the CDR3. For the CDR3, the DNA is TGTGCCAGCAGAACGACCGGGACAGGGGGCGGCTACACCTTC. Translated: CASRTTGTGGGYTF.

This clone appeared many times. This chain links TRBV10-3 with TRBJ2-7, with 10 bases fitting TRBD2. Germline V lookup: CDR1 ENHRY, CDR2 SYGVKD. The V and J ends lost 10 bases and 2 bases, in that order; junction bases with no gene match: 5. The CDR3 sequence is 13 residues long. The CDR3 DNA reads as TGTGCCACTGGACTAGCGGTTACCTACGAGCAGTACTTC. Protein: CATGLAVTYEQYF.